This TCR beta chain is drawn from a study of radiotherapy plus CTLA-4 blockade in lung cancer. Study-wide background: Under 20% of enrolled patients responded objectively, and about 31% had disease control.

Data came from immunoSEQ multiplex PCR; TCRdb stores just in-frame clones and leaves some out. The sample includes about 38,000 clones, over 65% of them seen just once. As for this clone: Its specificity is not known.

Study conclusions and caveats: In blood, tumor-derived TCR clones expanded after radiotherapy plus ipilimumab.

Ipilimumab CTLA-4 blockade and focal radiation were given to patients with chemo-refractory metastatic non-small-cell lung cancer. The V gene lost 5 bases and the J gene lost 1 base, with 7 bases spanning the gap. The length of the CDR3 is 13 residues. Per the germline V gene, CDR1 is SGHTA and CDR2 is FQGTGA. Sample: peripheral blood, taken from a patient treated with radiotherapy plus ipilimumab. The origin of this receptor is a human donor with non-small cell lung cancer who had stable disease on radiotherapy plus ipilimumab. The chain recombines TRBV7-3 with TRBJ2-3; D unresolved. The DNA of the CDR3 is TGTGCCAGCAGCCAAAGCCGCACAGATACGCAGTATTTT. It specifies CASSQSRTDTQYF.